The 18 T cell receptor beta chains presented below share a single source sample, sequenced in a study of blood T cell repertoires in COVID-19. The repertoire was sequenced with immunoSEQ multiplex PCR; TCRdb's copy has only in-frame clones and lacks some. The sample records about 160,000 clones, just over 90% being singletons. Sample: peripheral blood. All receptors derive from a man aged 18 to 29 with acute or convalescent COVID-19.

V usage is TRBV3-1 (or the pseudogene TRBV3-2) and J usage is TRBJ2-2, with 8 bases fitting TRBD2. Germline V CDR1 and CDR2: LGHDT, YNNKEL (reference sequence). The CDR3 is 14 residues long. The V segment lost 8 bases and the J segment 8 bases; nucleotides outside the gene matches: 10. The CDR3 sequence is CASDLAGGRGELFF. The CDR3, as DNA: TGTGCCAGCGACCTAGCGGGTGGAAGAGGGGAGCTGTTTTTT.

The V call is TRBV19, the J call TRBJ1-3; D is unclear. CDR3 size: 13 residues. From germline, CDR1 is LNHDA and CDR2 SQIVND (reference sequence). Deletions cut 3 bases from V and 12 bases from J, with 15 bases between. CDR3 sequence (DNA): TGTGCCAGTAGTATCTCTGCCGAACCACACATATATTTT. As protein: CASSISAEPHIYF.

The chain combines TRBV11-2 with TRBJ1-2, with a possible D match to TRBD1 (5 bases). The V gene lost 5 bases and the J gene lost 4 bases, with 29 bases spanning the gap. The length of the CDR3 is 19 residues. The germline V gene has CDR1 SGHAT and CDR2 FQNNGV. CDR3 region: CASSPYIPTLRGSVYGYTF. Here the CDR3 DNA reads TGTGCCAGCAGCCCATATATCCCGACACTAAGGGGTTCTGTCTATGGCTACACCTTC.

The chain is built from TRBV27 and TRBJ2-7; TRBD1 is a possible D gene (6 bases). Germline V gives CDR1 MNHEY, CDR2 SMNVEV (reference sequence). This CDR3 has 12 amino acids. V was trimmed by 4 bases and J by 5 bases, leaving 9 bases between them. In DNA form, the CDR3 reads TGTGCCAGCAGTTCCCCAGGGGACGAGCAGTACTTC. It translates to CASSSPGDEQYF.

There are a few counts of this clone. The chain recombines TRBV6-5 with TRBJ1-5; perhaps TRBD1 as D (5 bases). There are 14 residues in the CDR3. V lost 6 bases to trimming and J lost 3 bases, with 12 bases between them. Germline values: CDR1 MNHEY, CDR2 SVGAGI. The CDR3 nucleotides are TGTGCCAGCAGCAGGGAGGCAGACAATCAGCCCCAGCATTTT. This gives the protein CASSREADNQPQHF.

This rearrangement joins TRBV5-1 to TRBJ1-6; D may be TRBD1 (5 bases). Trimming shortened V by 4 bases and J by 7 bases, and 12 bases separated the two germline ends. Germline V gene lookup returns CDR1 SGHRS and CDR2 YFSETQ. This CDR3 region has 14 residues. CDR3 in DNA: TGCGCCAGCAGCCTGGGAGACAGCAATTCACCCCTCCACTTT. This encodes CASSLGDSNSPLHF.

In regard to this clone: The same CDR3 arises from other DNA sequences in this sample as well. The chain combines TRBV7-2 with TRBJ1-1; D unresolved. This CDR3 is built from 14 residues. The V gene lost 3 bases and the J gene lost 1 base, with 9 bases spanning the gap. Germline lookup yields CDR1 SGHTA and CDR2 FQGNSA. CDR3 residues: CASSLGPGNTEAFF. The CDR3 DNA follows: TGTGCCAGCAGCTTGGGCCCTGGGAACACTGAAGCTTTCTTT.

The rearrangement uses TRBV27 and TRBJ1-6; the match to TRBD1 covers 7 bases. V shed 5 bases, J shed 7 bases, and the junction held 8 bases outside the gene matches. This CDR3 has 15 amino acids. Looked up from germline, CDR1 is MNHEY and CDR2 is SMNVEV (reference sequence). CDR3 residues: CASSPRQGSNSPLHF. DNA for the CDR3: TGTGCCAGCAGTCCCAGACAGGGCAGCAATTCACCCCTCCACTTT.

J is TRBJ1-2 and V is TRBV9, with D possibly matching TRBD1 (5 bases). V lost 0 bases to trimming and J lost 8 bases, with 5 bases between them. The CDR3 contains 11 residues. From germline, CDR1 is SGDLS and CDR2 YYNGEE. The CDR3: CASSVGQGYTF. The DNA of the CDR3 is TGTGCCAGCAGCGTAGGACAGGGCTACACCTTC.

This clone was recorded once. The chain is built from TRBV10-3 and TRBJ1-1; a weak D match, TRBD1 (6 bases). There are 13 residues in the CDR3. The germline V gene has CDR1 ENHRY and CDR2 SYGVKD. Trimming cost V 3 bases and J 7 bases, with 12 bases left between them. CDR3 loop: CAISEQGPYEAFF. CDR3 nucleotides: TGTGCCATCAGTGAACAGGGACCCTATGAAGCTTTCTTT.

This chain connects TRBV19 to TRBJ1-2, with 8 bases lining up with TRBD1. In germline, CDR1 is LNHDA, CDR2 SQIVND (reference sequence). V shed 0 bases and J 4 bases; nucleotides not matched to a gene: 10. This CDR3 contains 17 residues. The DNA for the CDR3 is TGTGCCAGTAGTATAGATTCGAACTCCGGGACAGGCTATGGCTACACCTTC. It encodes CASSIDSNSGTGYGYTF.

The CDR3 is CASSYAGGSTDTQYF. The CDR3, as DNA: TGTGCCAGCTCGTATGCCGGGGGGAGCACAGATACGCAGTATTTT. The chain uses TRBV27 and TRBJ2-3; 7 bases align to TRBD2. Germline V gene data show CDR1 as MNHEY and CDR2 as SMNVEV (reference sequence). With V trimmed by 8 bases and J by 0 bases, 8 bases remained unmatched. This CDR3 is built from 15 residues.

This chain connects TRBV6-5 to TRBJ2-7; maybe TRBD1 (6 bases). The CDR3 is made up of 15 amino acids. Germline values: CDR1 MNHEY, CDR2 SVGAGI. V gave up 5 bases and J gave up 4 bases, with 18 bases separating them. The DNA of the CDR3 is TGTGCCAGCAGTCTAGAAACAGGGTTTGGTTACGAGCAGTACTTC. This codes for CASSLETGFGYEQYF.

This clone came up once. This rearrangement joins TRBV6-2 or TRBV6-3 to TRBJ2-7, with TRBD1 identical over 7 bases. V was clipped by 2 bases and J by 7 bases; unmatched bases: 11. Germline V gene data show CDR1 as MNHEY and CDR2 as SVGEGT. The CDR3 totals 15 residues. The CDR3 DNA reads TGTGCCAGCAGTTACGACGATGGGACAGCCAGGGAGCAGTACTTC. It codes for CASSYDDGTAREQYF.

The chain employs TRBV15 and TRBJ1-3; tentatively, D is TRBD1 (6 bases). This CDR3 spans 16 amino acids. The germline V and J ends were trimmed by 1 base and 1 base, with 11 bases remaining between them. CDR1 is LNHNV, CDR2 YYDKDF, per germline (reference sequence). CDR3 coding DNA: TGTGCCACCAGCAGAGTAGTCAGGGGATCTGGAAACACCATATATTTT. This codes for CATSRVVRGSGNTIYF.

The CDR3 here is CASSPLADKSTNEKLFF. Here the CDR3 DNA reads TGTGCCAGCTCACCACTGGCGGACAAATCAACTAATGAAAAACTGTTTTTT. V gene TRBV18 combines with J gene TRBJ1-4; D is perhaps TRBD1 (5 bases). V lost 1 base, J lost 0 bases, and 12 bases lay in between. CDR1 KGHSH and CDR2 LQKENI come from the germline V gene. The CDR3 covers 17 residues.

This chain joins TRBV7-5 and TRBJ2-1; the D call of TRBD2 is as the table states it, not checked on the DNA. TRBV7-5 is tagged as a pseudogene. The CDR3 is 14 amino acids. CDR3 sequence: CVRSFSGKNNEQFF. In DNA, the CDR3 is TGTGTCAGAAGCTTCTCCGGGAAGAACAATGAGCAGTTCTTC.

The rearrangement uses TRBV14 and TRBJ1-1, with D possibly matching TRBD1 (6 bases). CDR3 length: 12 residues. Germline assignment: CDR1 SGHDN and CDR2 FVKESK. V gave up 4 bases and J gave up 8 bases, with 11 bases separating them. The DNA for the CDR3 is TGTGCCAGCAGCCGCGGACAGCCAGAAGCTTTCTTT. Translated: CASSRGQPEAFF.